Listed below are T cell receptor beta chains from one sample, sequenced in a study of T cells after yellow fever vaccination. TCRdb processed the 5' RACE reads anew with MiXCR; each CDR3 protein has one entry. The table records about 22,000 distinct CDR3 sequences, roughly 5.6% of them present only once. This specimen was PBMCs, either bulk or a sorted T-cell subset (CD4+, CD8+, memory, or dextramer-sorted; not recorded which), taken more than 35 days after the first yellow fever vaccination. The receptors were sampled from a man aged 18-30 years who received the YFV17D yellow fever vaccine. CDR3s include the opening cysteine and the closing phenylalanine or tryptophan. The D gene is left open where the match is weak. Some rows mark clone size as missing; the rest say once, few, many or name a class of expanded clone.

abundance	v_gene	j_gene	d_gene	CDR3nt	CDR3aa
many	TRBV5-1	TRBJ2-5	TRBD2	TGCGCCAGCAGCTTGGTTACAGCGGGGGAGACCCAGTACTTC	CASSLVTAGETQYF
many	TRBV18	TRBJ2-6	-	TGTGCCAGCTCACCACGACCACAGAGCTCTGGGGCCAACGTCCTGACTTTC	CASSPRPQSSGANVLTF
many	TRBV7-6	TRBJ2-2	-	TGTGCCAGCAGCCGAGTCCAGGGGTACGGGGAGCTGTTTTTT	CASSRVQGYGELFF
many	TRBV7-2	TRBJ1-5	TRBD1	TGTGCCAGCAGCTACTCGGCAGGGGGCTGGCAGCCCCAGCATTTT	CASSYSAGGWQPQHF
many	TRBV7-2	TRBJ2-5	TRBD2	TGTGCCAGCAGCTTACTAGCGGGGGGGCTCGAGACCCAGTACTTC	CASSLLAGGLETQYF
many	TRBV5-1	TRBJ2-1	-	TGCGCCAGCAGCTTTTTCGGGACCGGAGAATTAAATGAGCAGTTCTTC	CASSFFGTGELNEQFF
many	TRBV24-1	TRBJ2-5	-	TGTGCCACCAGTGATATACAAGAGACCCAGTACTTC	CATSDIQETQYF
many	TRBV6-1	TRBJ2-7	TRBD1	TGTGCCAGCAGTGAAGAAGAGGGGACAGGGTCGCACGAGCAGTACTTC	CASSEEEGTGSHEQYF
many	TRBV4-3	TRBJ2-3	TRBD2	TGCGCCAGCAGCCGACTAGGCGGGGGGGGACCAGATACGCAGTATTTT	CASSRLGGGGPDTQYF
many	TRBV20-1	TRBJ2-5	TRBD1	TGCAGTGCTAGGCTCGGTGACAGGGTCGAGACCCAGTACTTC	CSARLGDRVETQYF
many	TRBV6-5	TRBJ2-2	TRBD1	TGTGCCAGCAGTTACTCCGGGACAGGACCAACCGGGGAGCTGTTTTTT	CASSYSGTGPTGELFF
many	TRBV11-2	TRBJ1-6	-	TGTGCCAGCAGCTTACTGGATATGGATTCACCCCTCCACTTT	CASSLLDMDSPLHF
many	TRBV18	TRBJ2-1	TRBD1	TGTGCCAGCTCACAAGCACCCCCGGGACAGGGTTACAATGAGCAGTTCTTC	CASSQAPPGQGYNEQFF
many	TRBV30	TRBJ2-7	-	TGTGCCTGGAGCGGTGGCTACGAGCAGTACTTC	CAWSGGYEQYF
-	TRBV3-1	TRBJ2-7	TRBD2	TGTGCCTGCAGCCGACTAGCGGGGGCGCGTTACGAGCAGTACTTC	CACSRLAGARYEQYF
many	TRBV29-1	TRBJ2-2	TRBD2	TGCAGCGTTGATTTGGCTAGCGGGGGTGTAGGGGAGCTGTTTTTT	CSVDLASGGVGELFF